These 26 T cell receptor beta chains were sequenced from one sample in a study of cytomegalovirus exposure and HLA in healthy donors (dated by TCRdb to between 2016 and 2019). The library was made by the immunoSEQ multiplex PCR assay. For the multiplex PCR, a mixture combining 60 forward primers for TCR Vbeta segments and 13 reverse primers for TCR Jbeta segments was used. TCRdb holds this immuneACCESS table with in-frame rearrangements only. Some clones are missing; in checked studies, unresolved V genes explain under half, and the rest has no known cause. Here the sample has around 61,000 clones; approximately 74% occur a single time. The ten largest clones add up to less than 20% of the sample. Sequences were obtained from PBMCs. All receptors derive from a man in his forties in good health and CMV-seropositive.

This clone appeared a few times. The rearrangement links TRBV2 to TRBJ2-6; 8 nucleotides align to TRBD2. V was clipped by 10 bases and J by 0 bases; unmatched bases: 17. The CDR3 totals 19 residues. CDR1 is SNHLY and CDR2 is FYNNEI in the germline V gene. DNA for the CDR3: TGTGCCACTCCCCGGGGGGGTGAGCACACCAGCTCTGGGGCCAACGTCCTGACTTTC. It specifies CATPRGGEHTSSGANVLTF.

The CDR3 nucleotides read TGTGCCAGCAGCCCGGACAGGGGCACTGAAGCTTTCTTT. Amino acids: CASSPDRGTEAFF. The chain employs TRBV11-2 and TRBJ1-1; 9 bases fit TRBD1. Germline CDR1 reads SGHAT; CDR2 reads FQNNGV. V lost 5 bases, J lost 4 bases, and 2 bases stayed unmatched. This CDR3 has 13 amino acids.

This clone was observed a few times. V and J are TRBV12-5 and TRBJ1-6, with 8 bases aligning to TRBD1. Trimming cost V 5 bases and J 15 bases; bases outside gene matches: 15. Per the germline V gene, CDR1 is LGHNT and CDR2 is FRNRAP. The CDR3 extends over 15 amino acids. This CDR3 is CASGPPGQAQRDLHF. In nucleotides, the CDR3 is TGTGCTAGTGGTCCTCCGGGACAGGCCCAGCGTGACCTCCACTTT.

This clone was seen a handful of times. This sequence joins TRBV29-1 and TRBJ1-2, with D unclear. Germline CDR1 reads SQVTM; CDR2 reads ANQGSEA. The CDR3 has 11 residues. The ends were cut back, 6 bases at V and 6 bases at J, with 11 bases in the middle. CDR3 sequence: CSVLGSHGYTF. Here the CDR3 DNA reads TGCAGCGTCCTCGGTTCTCATGGCTACACCTTC.

J is TRBJ2-2 and V is TRBV7-8, with a weak D call TRBD1 (6 bases). The CDR3 length is 16 residues. With 4 bases removed from V and 1 base from J, the gap between germline ends came to 13 bases. Germline CDR1 and CDR2: SGHVS and FQNEAQ. As DNA, the CDR3 is TGTGCCAGCAGCTCGACTAACAGGGTGAACACCGGGGAGCTGTTTTTT. This sequence encodes CASSSTNRVNTGELFF.

This clone appeared a few times. Here the CDR3 DNA reads TGTGCCAGCAGCGCGGGGGGAGGCCTCACAGATACGCAGTATTTT. This sequence encodes CASSAGGGLTDTQYF. This chain joins TRBV7-3 and TRBJ2-3; 8 positions agree with TRBD2. This CDR3 region has 15 residues. V trimming: 5 bases; J trimming: 2 bases; junction bases outside the gene matches: 6. The V gene's germline CDR1 is SGHTA and CDR2 FQGTGA.

The J gene is TRBJ1-6, the V gene TRBV11-2; possibly TRBD1 for D (5 bases). Trimming left V 7 bases short and J 6 bases short, with 25 bases between. CDR3 length: 18 residues. In germline, CDR1 is SGHAT, CDR2 FQNNGV. DNA of the CDR3: TGTGCCAGCACCGGGGGGAGGGATGCTACGGTTGGTAATTCACCCCTCCACTTT. The encoded protein is CASTGGRDATVGNSPLHF.

The chain combines TRBV4-3 with TRBJ2-5; 12 nucleotides align to TRBD2. J gave up 5 bases and V 0 bases, and 4 bases lay outside the gene matches. Germline CDR1 reads LGHNA; CDR2 reads YSLEER. This CDR3 comprises 16 residues. CDR3 region: CASSQDSSGGVETQYF. CDR3 coding DNA: TGCGCCAGCAGCCAAGATTCTAGCGGGGGGGTGGAGACCCAGTACTTC.

The chain recombines TRBV18 with TRBJ1-6, with D possibly matching TRBD1 (6 bases). Germline CDR1 reads KGHSH; CDR2 reads LQKENI. The CDR3 has 15 residues. The germline V and J ends were trimmed by 0 bases and 10 bases, with 13 bases remaining between them. CDR3 in amino acids: CASSPPGAIQSPLHF. The CDR3 DNA reads TGTGCCAGCTCACCACCGGGGGCGATCCAATCACCCCTCCACTTT.

The V call is TRBV7-6, the J call TRBJ2-3, with 9 bases that match TRBD2. CDR1 is SGHVS and CDR2 is FNYEAQ in the germline V gene. The CDR3 is made up of 13 amino acids. V trimming: 5 bases; J trimming: 5 bases; junction bases outside the gene matches: 2. CDR3 DNA sequence: TGTGCCAGCAGCCTTAGCGGGAGAGATACGCAGTATTTT. Protein sequence: CASSLSGRDTQYF.

The rearrangement links TRBV6-6 to TRBJ2-7, with D perhaps matching TRBD2 (5 bases). CDR3 length: 13 amino acids. Germline CDR1 reads MNHNY; CDR2 reads SVGAGI (reference sequence). Trimming took 6 bases from V and 0 from J, leaving 9 bases between them. CDR3 sequence: CASRFRGSYEQYF. In nucleotides, the CDR3 is TGTGCCAGCAGGTTCCGGGGCTCCTACGAGCAGTACTTC.

This clone showed up just once. The chain couples TRBV2 to TRBJ2-7; tentative D call: TRBD1 (5 bases). CDR1 and CDR2 (germline): SNHLY, FYNNEI. The CDR3 covers 14 residues. The V end was cut by 4 bases, the J end by 1 base, with 11 bases between. In DNA, the CDR3 is TGTGCCAGCAGTGGGGGCGGTCAATCCTACGAGCAGTACTTC. This sequence encodes CASSGGGQSYEQYF.

This clone came up a few times. The chain is built from TRBV10-3 and TRBJ1-1; 9 bases line up with TRBD1. Germline V CDR1 and CDR2: ENHRY, SYGVKD. V shed 2 bases and J 8 bases; nucleotides not matched to a gene: 6. The CDR3 length is 14 residues. The CDR3 coding sequence is TGTGCCATCAGTGAGAGGGACAGGGCATCCGAAGCTTTCTTT. It codes for CAISERDRASEAFF.

The V gene is TRBV5-1, the J gene TRBJ1-2; D gene ambiguous. The length of the CDR3 is 15 residues. V was clipped by 2 bases and J by 0 bases, with 11 bases between them. Germline V gives CDR1 SGHRS, CDR2 YFSETQ. In DNA, the CDR3 is TGCGCCAGCAGCTTTGGCCATATCACTAACTATGGCTACACCTTC. Its protein product is CASSFGHITNYGYTF.

The CDR3 DNA reads TGTGCCAGCAGCGTAGCTTCCCAGGGTTGGGAGACCCAGTACTTC. Translating it yields CASSVASQGWETQYF. The chain combines TRBV9 with TRBJ2-5; possibly TRBD1 for D (5 bases). This CDR3 is 15 amino acids long. The V end lost 0 bases, the J end lost 5 bases, and 14 bases lay between the germline ends. Germline V gives CDR1 SGDLS, CDR2 YYNGEE. Looking up the rest from reference TRBV9 and TRBJ2-5 gives the full variable domain: DSGVTQTPKHLITATGQRVTLRCSPRSGDLSVYWYQQSLDQGLQFLIQYYNGEERAKGNILERFSAQQFPDLHSELNLSSLELGDSALYFCASSVASQGWETQYFGPGTRLLVL.

The chain is built from TRBV19 and TRBJ2-5; 12 nucleotides align to TRBD2. Germline trimming cut 5 bases from V and 5 bases from J; bases unmatched to any gene: 3. This CDR3 is built from 14 residues. Germline CDR1 and CDR2: LNHDA and SQIVND (reference sequence). In DNA, the CDR3 is TGTGCCAGTAGTTTCGGGACTAGCGGGGAGACCCAGTACTTC. It yields the protein CASSFGTSGETQYF.

This clone occurred a few times. This chain connects TRBV11-3 to TRBJ1-1; possibly TRBD1 for D (5 bases). Germline V gene lookup returns CDR1 SGHNT and CDR2 YENEEA. V was trimmed by 1 base and J by 3 bases, leaving 9 bases between them. This CDR3 has 14 amino acids. The CDR3 DNA is TGTGCCAGCAGCTTAGGCACAGGATACACTGAAGCTTTCTTT. Its protein product is CASSLGTGYTEAFF.

Only a few counts were recorded for this clone. The chain carries TRBV30 and TRBJ1-5; 7 bases agree with TRBD1. The germline CDR1 and CDR2 sequences are GTSNPN and SVGIG (reference sequence). The CDR3 has 15 residues. With V trimmed by 1 base and J by 1 base, 4 bases remained unmatched. This CDR3 is CAWSGRGRSNQPQHF. The CDR3 DNA follows: TGTGCCTGGAGTGGGAGGGGGCGGAGCAATCAGCCCCAGCATTTT.

The chain joins TRBV27 to TRBJ2-7; TRBD1 is a possible D gene (5 bases). The V end was cut by 3 bases, the J end by 7 bases, with 13 bases between. CDR1 and CDR2 from the germline V gene are MNHEY and SMNVEV (reference sequence). This CDR3 has 13 residues. The CDR3 region has the DNA TGTGCCAGCAGTTTGTCAGGGCAGGTGGAGCAGTACTTC. Amino acids: CASSLSGQVEQYF.

The chain combines TRBV30 with TRBJ1-1; a weak D match, TRBD1 (5 bases). Germline CDR1 GTSNPN, CDR2 SVGIG (reference sequence). V was clipped by 0 bases and J by 6 bases, with 11 bases between them. The CDR3 has 13 amino acids. The CDR3 DNA reads as TGTGCCTGGAGTGTCCGGGGGAGGGCTGAAGCTTTCTTT. Protein sequence: CAWSVRGRAEAFF.

In this sample, this clone turned up a few times. J is TRBJ1-4 and V is TRBV5-1; D possibly corresponds to TRBD1 (6 bases). The CDR3 length is 14 residues. Trimming stripped 3 bases from V and 8 bases from J, with 14 bases between. CDR1 and CDR2 (germline): SGHRS, YFSETQ. CDR3 protein: CASSSRGFEEKLFF. The CDR3 nucleotides read TGCGCCAGCAGCTCCAGGGGATTCGAAGAAAAACTGTTTTTT. The variable domain in full, with the rest retrieved from reference TRBV5-1 and TRBJ1-4, is KAGVTQTPRYLIKTRGQQVTLSCSPISGHRSVSWYQQTPGQGLQFLFEYFSETQRNKGNFPGRFSGRQFSNSRSEMNVSTLELGDSALYLCASSSRGFEEKLFFGSGTQLSVL.

V is TRBV28 and J is TRBJ2-5; 10 bases align to TRBD2. The CDR3 contains 16 residues. Losses at the gene ends were 2 bases for V and 5 bases for J; bases not matched to a gene: 8. CDR1 is MDHEN, CDR2 SYDVKM, per germline. CDR3 sequence (DNA): TGTGCCAGCAGTTTACGGCTAGCGGGAGTGGGTGAGACCCAGTACTTC. Its protein is CASSLRLAGVGETQYF. The full variable domain, rest sourced from reference TRBV28 and TRBJ2-5, is DVKVTQSSRYLVKRTGEKVFLECVQDMDHENMFWYRQDPGLGLRLIYFSYDVKMKEKGDIPEGYSVSREKKERFSLILESASTNQTSMYLCASSLRLAGVGETQYFGPGTRLLVL.

CDR3 residues: CASSKGQENTEAFF. DNA for the CDR3: TGTGCCAGCAGTAAGGGACAGGAGAACACTGAAGCTTTCTTT. This chain connects TRBV6-5 to TRBJ1-1, with 8 bases that match TRBD1. CDR3 length: 14 amino acids. V lost 5 bases to trimming and J lost 1 base; unmatched junction nucleotides: 3. In germline, CDR1 is MNHEY, CDR2 SVGAGI.

The chain links TRBV19 to TRBJ2-1; 14 positions agree with TRBD2. Germline CDR1 and CDR2: LNHDA and SQIVND (reference sequence). V lost 4 bases to trimming and J lost 10 bases; unmatched junction nucleotides: 6. CDR3 length equals 15 residues. In DNA, the CDR3 is TGTGCCAGTAGTAAGGGGACTAGCGGGAGAGTCGAGCAGTTCTTC. Translated, it gives CASSKGTSGRVEQFF.

This clone was seen once. The V and J genes are TRBV2 and TRBJ2-1; 9 bases are shared with TRBD2. This CDR3 has 15 residues. Germline loops: CDR1 SNHLY, CDR2 FYNNEI. V gave up 8 bases and J gave up 6 bases; unmatched junction bases: 11. The CDR3 bases are TGTGCCAGCCTGGAGCGAGCGGGAGGTTTCAATGAGCAGTTCTTC. Residues: CASLERAGGFNEQFF.

The rearrangement joins TRBV7-2 to TRBJ1-5; a weak D match, TRBD1 (6 bases). In germline, CDR1 is SGHTA, CDR2 FQGNSA. Trimming removed 1 base at V and 6 bases at J, with 13 bases between. The CDR3 is 15 residues long. The CDR3: CASSLVQGIGQPQHF. The CDR3 DNA is TGTGCCAGCAGCTTAGTTCAGGGGATAGGTCAGCCCCAGCATTTT.